Presented here are 8 T cell receptor beta chains from one specimen sequenced in a study of blood T cell repertoires in COVID-19. Data came from immunoSEQ multiplex PCR; TCRdb stores just in-frame clones and leaves some out. The sample lists some 420,000 clones, over 75% seen once, with around 1.1% in the top ten. What was sequenced was PBMCs or T cells enriched from blood (not recorded which). The receptors were sampled from a man between 25 and 39 years old who had recovered from COVID-19.

This clone was recorded many times. The chain combines TRBV15 with TRBJ1-6, with D unresolved. Trimming removed 0 bases from V and 10 bases from J, with 4 bases in between. Germline values: CDR1 LNHNV, CDR2 YYDKDF (reference sequence). The CDR3 spans 12 residues. The CDR3 spells CATSRDISPLHF. Written as DNA, the CDR3 is TGTGCCACCAGCAGAGATATCTCACCCCTCCACTTT. Together with reference TRBV15 and TRBJ1-6, the CDR3 gives the full variable domain: DAMVIQNPRYQVTQFGKPVTLSCSQTLNHNVMYWYQQKSSQAPKLLFHYYDKDFNNEADTPDNFQSRRPNTSFCFLDIRSPGLGDTAMYLCATSRDISPLHFGNGTRLTVT.

This chain uses TRBV7-8 with TRBJ2-2; 11 bases align to TRBD2. The CDR3 runs 16 residues. V dropped 4 bases and J dropped 5; count of bases not matched to a gene: 6. Germline V CDR1 and CDR2: SGHVS, FQNEAQ. The CDR3 sequence is CASSSIAGGETGELFF. The CDR3 bases are TGTGCCAGCAGCTCTATAGCGGGAGGGGAGACCGGGGAGCTGTTTTTT.

Only a few counts were recorded for this clone. The gene calls are TRBV7-9 and TRBJ2-5; possible D gene TRBD2, 5 bases. The CDR3 consists of 15 residues. The germline CDR1 and CDR2 sequences are SEHNR and FQNEAQ (reference sequence). V was trimmed by 1 base and J by 5 bases, leaving 14 bases between them. The CDR3 loop reads CASSLGGGRAETQYF. The CDR3 region has the DNA TGTGCCAGCAGCTTAGGAGGAGGACGGGCGGAGACCCAGTACTTC. The full variable domain, completed using reference TRBV7-9 and TRBJ2-5, is DTGVSQNPRHKITKRGQNVTFRCDPISEHNRLYWYRQTLGQGPEFLTYFQNEAQLEKSRLLSDRFSAERPKGSFSTLEIQRTEQGDSAMYLCASSLGGGRAETQYFGPGTRLLVL.

This clone occurred a few times. The chain carries TRBV7-9 and TRBJ1-5; D ambiguous. The CDR3 length is 14 residues. V gave up 5 bases and J gave up 0 bases, with 8 bases separating them. CDR1 is SEHNR and CDR2 is FQNEAQ in the germline V gene (reference sequence). CDR3 sequence: CASSEGNSNQPQHF. The CDR3 bases are TGTGCCAGCAGCGAGGGCAATAGCAATCAGCCCCAGCATTTT.

This rearrangement joins TRBV9 to TRBJ2-1; perhaps TRBD2 as D (6 bases). Looked up from germline, CDR1 is SGDLS and CDR2 is YYNGEE. The V gene lost 0 bases and the J gene lost 3 bases, with 10 bases spanning the gap. The CDR3 consists of 15 residues. Here the CDR3 reads CASSVAGLDYNEQFF. CDR3 sequence (DNA): TGTGCCAGCAGCGTAGCGGGACTTGACTACAATGAGCAGTTCTTC.

The rearrangement joins TRBV30 to TRBJ1-1; 7 bases are a match to TRBD1. J lost 1 base, V lost 4 bases, and 9 bases had no gene match. Germline CDR1 and CDR2: GTSNPN and SVGIG (reference sequence). The CDR3 spans 15 residues. CDR3 residues: CAWIAAWTGNTEAFF. In nucleotides, the CDR3 is TGTGCCTGGATTGCCGCTTGGACAGGGAACACTGAAGCTTTCTTT.

The chain recombines TRBV4-1 with TRBJ2-3; TRBD1 matches 9 bases. V lost 1 base and J lost 3; bases outside the gene matches: 5. Germline CDR1 and CDR2: MGHRA and YSYEKL. This CDR3 region has 16 residues. In nucleotides, the CDR3 is TGCGCCAGCAGCCAAGTCACAGGGGGCGGGACAGATACGCAGTATTTT. Translated, it gives CASSQVTGGGTDTQYF.

The chain combines TRBV18 with TRBJ2-5; the match to TRBD2 covers 7 bases. Germline V gives CDR1 KGHSH, CDR2 LQKENI. Trimming took 3 bases from V and 1 from J; bases not matched to a gene: 2. The CDR3 runs 14 residues. The CDR3 protein is CASSPSSGQETQYF. CDR3 in DNA: TGTGCCAGCTCACCCTCTAGCGGCCAAGAGACCCAGTACTTC.